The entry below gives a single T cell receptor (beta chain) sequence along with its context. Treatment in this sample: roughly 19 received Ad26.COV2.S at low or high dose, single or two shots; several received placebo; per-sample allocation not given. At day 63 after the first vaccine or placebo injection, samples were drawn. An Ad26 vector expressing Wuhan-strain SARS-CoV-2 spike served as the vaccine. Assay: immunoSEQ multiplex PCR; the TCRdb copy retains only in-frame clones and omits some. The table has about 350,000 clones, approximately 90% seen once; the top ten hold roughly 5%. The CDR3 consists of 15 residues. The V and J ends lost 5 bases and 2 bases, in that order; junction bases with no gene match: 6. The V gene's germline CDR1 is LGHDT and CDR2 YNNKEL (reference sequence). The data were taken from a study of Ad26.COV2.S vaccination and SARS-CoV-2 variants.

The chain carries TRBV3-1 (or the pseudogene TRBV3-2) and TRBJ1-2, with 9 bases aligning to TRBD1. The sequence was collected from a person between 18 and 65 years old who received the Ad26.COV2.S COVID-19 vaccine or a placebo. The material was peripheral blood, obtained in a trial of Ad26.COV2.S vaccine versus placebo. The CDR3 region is CASSEGQGRNYGYTF. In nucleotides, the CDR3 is TGTGCCAGCAGCGAGGGACAGGGTAGAAACTATGGCTACACCTTC.